These T cell receptor beta chains were read from a single sample in a study of cytomegalovirus exposure and HLA in healthy donors. Measured with immunoSEQ multiplex PCR; TCRdb has only the in-frame clones, and not every one. The repertoire consists of around 150,000 clones, with about 64% occurring once and the leading ten covering 1.1% to 1.5%. Source material: PBMCs. The receptors come from a man aged 50-60 years in good health and CMV-seronegative. CDR3s include the opening cysteine and the closing phenylalanine or tryptophan. The order of the fields is V gene, D gene, J gene, CDR3 length, CDR3 DNA, CDR3 protein. D genes are given only for firm matches.

V: TRBV28
D: TRBD2
J: TRBJ2-3
length: 16
DNA: TGTGCCAGCAGTTTGCCTAGCGGGGGAAACACAGATACGCAGTATTTT
CDR3: CASSLPSGGNTDTQYF

V: TRBV28
D: TRBD1
J: TRBJ2-7
length: 15
DNA: TGTGCCAGCAGTATACAGGGGGCCTCCCCCTACGAGCAGTACTTC
CDR3: CASSIQGASPYEQYF

V: TRBV5-1
D: NA
J: TRBJ2-2
length: 14
DNA: TGCGCCAGCAGCTTGGTTTCGGGCACCGGGGAGCTGTTTTTT
CDR3: CASSLVSGTGELFF

V: TRBV6-5
D: TRBD1
J: TRBJ1-5
length: 14
DNA: TGTGCCAGCAGTATGGGACAGGGCAATCAGCCCCAGCATTTT
CDR3: CASSMGQGNQPQHF

V: TRBV5-1
D: TRBD2
J: TRBJ2-2
length: 15
DNA: TGCGCCAGCAGCTCCGAGCGGGGAATCACCGGGGAGCTGTTTTTT
CDR3: CASSSERGITGELFF

V: TRBV4-2
D: NA
J: TRBJ1-5
length: 15
DNA: TGTGCCAGCAGCCAAGAGTCCGGGAGGGGACAGCCCCAGCATTTT
CDR3: CASSQESGRGQPQHF

V: TRBV5-1
D: TRBD2
J: TRBJ2-7
length: 14
DNA: TGCGCCAGCAGCCCACGGGGAGGGGTAAACGAGCAGTACTTC
CDR3: CASSPRGGVNEQYF

V: TRBV19
D: TRBD2
J: TRBJ2-3
length: 14
DNA: TGTGCCAGTAGTAGGGGGGGAGGCACAGATACGCAGTATTTT
CDR3: CASSRGGGTDTQYF

V: TRBV2
D: NA
J: TRBJ1-2
length: 19
DNA: TGTGCCAGCAGTGAATCTCTGCGGACAGTAACTCTAAGCGCCTATGGCTACACCTTC
CDR3: CASSESLRTVTLSAYGYTF

V: TRBV9
D: NA
J: TRBJ2-1
length: 14
DNA: TGTGCCAGCAGCGTAGAGGTGGCGGGGCGGGAGCAGTTCTTC
CDR3: CASSVEVAGREQFF

V: TRBV19
D: NA
J: TRBJ1-2
length: 14
DNA: TGTGCCAGTAGTGGCGGTCCCTATAACTATGGCTACACCTTC
CDR3: CASSGGPYNYGYTF